Listed below are T cell receptor beta chains from one sample, sequenced in a study of T cell responses to AZD1222 COVID-19 vaccine. Sequenced by immunoSEQ multiplex PCR; TCRdb stores in-frame clones only, minus some. The sample lists 150,000 to 200,000 clones, roughly 90% occurring once. This material consisted of peripheral blood, taken on day 0 of AZD1222 vaccination. The receptors originated from an adult in good health. Each CDR3 is given with its conserved first and last residue. D genes are given only for firm matches. Size values are once, few and many counts, or a class for expanded clones, and some rows have none.

once,TRBD2,TRBJ2-3,TRBV9,TGTGCCAGCAGCTCGCCACTACTAGCGGGGTACACAGATACGCAGTATTTT,CASSSPLLAGYTDTQYF
.,.,TRBJ1-4,TRBV21-1,TGTGCCAGCAGCAGGGGTGAAAAACTGTTTTTT,CASSRGEKLFF
.,.,TRBJ1-2,TRBV2,TGTGCCAGCAGTAGGACAGCGGGGGCGGCTAACTATGGCTACACCTTC,CASSRTAGAANYGYTF
.,TRBD1,TRBJ1-2,TRBV7-3,TGTGCCAGCAGCCCCGGACAGGACTATGGCTACACCTTC,CASSPGQDYGYTF
.,.,TRBJ1-1,TRBV18,TGTGCCAGCTCACCCCGGGACACCACTGAAGCTTTCTTT,CASSPRDTTEAFF
.,TRBD1,TRBJ1-5,TRBV5-6,TGTGCCAGCAGCAGACAGGGAAGCAATCAGCCCCAGCATTTT,CASSRQGSNQPQHF
once,TRBD2,TRBJ2-7,TRBV2,TGTGCCAGCAGTGAAGGACTAGCGGGCTCCTACGAGCAGTACTTC,CASSEGLAGSYEQYF
.,.,TRBJ2-7,TRBV11-2,TGTGCCAGCAGCTTAGAATATAGCCACCTCCCCTACGAGCAGTACTTC,CASSLEYSHLPYEQYF
.,.,TRBJ2-7,TRBV29-1,TGCAGCGTTGCTCCCTCTTCCTACGAGCAGTACTTC,CSVAPSSYEQYF
once,TRBD1,TRBJ2-7,TRBV3-1/TRBV3-2,TGTGCCAGCAGCCAGGGGACAGGGGGTATCTCCAGCTACGAGCAGTACTTC,CASSQGTGGISSYEQYF
.,TRBD1,TRBJ1-2,TRBV7-9,TGTGCCAGCACCGTAGGAGGCAGGGGGAGTGGCTACACCTTC,CASTVGGRGSGYTF
.,TRBD2,TRBJ2-1,TRBV28,TGTGCCAGCAGTTTTTTTTGGCTCGGGACTACCGGGCGGGGTGAGCAGTTCTTC,CASSFFWLGTTGRGEQFF
.,TRBD2,TRBJ2-1,TRBV5-4,TGTGCCAGCAGCTTGATGGGCCTAGCGGACAATGAGCAGTTCTTC,CASSLMGLADNEQFF
.,TRBD1,TRBJ2-7,TRBV5-1,TGCGCCAGCAGCACTGGTGGGGACAGTGAGAGCTACGAGCAGTACTTC,CASSTGGDSESYEQYF
.,TRBD2,TRBJ2-3,TRBV6-6,TGTGCCAGCAGTCCCGGACTAGCGGGAGATTATTTGGATACGCAGTATTTT,CASSPGLAGDYLDTQYF
.,.,TRBJ1-1,TRBV27,TGTGCCAGCAGACCAACCGACGGCACTGAAGCTTTCTTT,CASRPTDGTEAFF
.,TRBD2,TRBJ2-5,TRBV7-7,TGTGCTAGCAGCTCCGGAGCGGGGGGCCCGGAGACCCAGTACTTC,CASSSGAGGPETQYF
once,.,TRBJ1-2,TRBV12-3/TRBV12-4,TGTGCCAGCAGCCCTACAGGGTTGGGCTACACCTTC,CASSPTGLGYTF
.,.,TRBJ2-1,TRBV7-3,TGTGCCAGCAGCCTCGACCCCGCATCCTACAATGAGCAGTTCTTC,CASSLDPASYNEQFF
.,TRBD2,TRBJ2-5,TRBV28,TGTGCCAGCAGTTTACCGAGGGGCGGGAGTGGGGAGACCCAGTACTTC,CASSLPRGGSGETQYF
.,TRBD1,TRBJ2-3,TRBV15,TGTGCCACCAGCAGTTCTCCGGGACAGGGGGCAGATACGCAGTATTTT,CATSSSPGQGADTQYF
.,.,TRBJ1-1,TRBV18,TGTGCCAGCTCACCAACCAGGGGGAACACTGAAGCTTTCTTT,CASSPTRGNTEAFF
.,.,TRBJ1-5,TRBV4-2,TGTGCCAGCAGCCCCTCGGGGGGGTCGGATCAGCCCCAGCATTTT,CASSPSGGSDQPQHF
.,.,TRBJ1-2,TRBV30,TGTGCCTGGAGTCGGGAGGCCGCTAACTATGGCTACACCTTC,CAWSREAANYGYTF